This T cell receptor beta chain originates from a study of shared clonotypes between healthy human individuals. Profiled with immunoSEQ multiplex PCR; TCRdb holds only in-frame clones, not every one. The table records roughly 2.4 million clones, roughly 95% of them present only once. This CDR3 is built from 16 residues. Germline CDR1 is MNHEY and CDR2 is SVGAGI. The V gene lost 0 bases and the J gene lost 0 bases, with 6 bases spanning the gap. The sample consisted of naive CD4+ T cells sorted from blood. The subset was: CD45RA+ positively selected. The chain carries TRBV6-5 and TRBJ2-6; D gene uncertain. The receptor was derived from a man aged 18 to 30 in good health. The CDR3 region is CASSYSVSSGANVLTF. The DNA of the CDR3 is TGTGCCAGCAGTTACTCGGTGAGCTCTGGGGCCAACGTCCTGACTTTC.